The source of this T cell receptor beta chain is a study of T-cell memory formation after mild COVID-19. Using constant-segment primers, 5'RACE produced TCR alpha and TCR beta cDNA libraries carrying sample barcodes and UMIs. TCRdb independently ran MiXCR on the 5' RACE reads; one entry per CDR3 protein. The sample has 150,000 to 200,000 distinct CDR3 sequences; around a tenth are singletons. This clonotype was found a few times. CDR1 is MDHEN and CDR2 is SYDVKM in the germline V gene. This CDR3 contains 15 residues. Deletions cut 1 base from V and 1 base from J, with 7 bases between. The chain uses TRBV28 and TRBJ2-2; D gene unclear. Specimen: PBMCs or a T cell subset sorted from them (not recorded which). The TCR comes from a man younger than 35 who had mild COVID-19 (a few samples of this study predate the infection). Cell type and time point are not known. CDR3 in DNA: TGTGCCAGCAGTTTATTGGGCAGGAACACCGGGGAGCTGTTTTTT. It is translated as CASSLLGRNTGELFF.